This T cell receptor beta chain was sequenced for a study of beta chain features in type 1 diabetes. Study-wide context: Sorted cell examination encompassed under 130 million cells across all samples. Study-level results: Naive, central memory and Treg TCRB repertoires seemed to resemble each other more closely in patients than they did in healthy donors. Type 1 diabetes patients showed a moderate but significant shortening of TCRB CDR3s in all four CD4+ subsets. Sequencing used cDNA, and cells with high TCR expression could therefore be over-represented.

A word on this clone: The antigen is unknown.

Expressed TCRB transcripts were sequenced after all isolated RNA was converted to cDNA. The data were produced by immunoSEQ multiplex PCR, yet TCRdb's version contains in-frame clones alone and is incomplete. This sample has about 150,000 clones; around 8% occur once, and the top ten carry about 1%. The CDR3 consists of 14 residues. Per germline, CDR1 SGHNT and CDR2 YYREEE (reference sequence). The V segment lost 4 bases and the J segment 8 bases; nucleotides outside the gene matches: 8. This sequence was found in a woman in her forties with type 1 diabetes. Material for sequencing was central memory CD4+ T cells from blood. The chain uses TRBV5-4 and TRBJ1-4; 7 bases are a match to TRBD1. Written as DNA, the CDR3 is TGTGCCAGCAGCGGAGGGGACAGTTTGGAAAAACTGTTTTTT. This translates into CASSGGDSLEKLFF.